The text below deals with one T cell receptor beta chain. As yet, its antigen is unknown. Germline loops: CDR1 SGHDT, CDR2 YYEEEE. V dropped 4 bases and J dropped 8 bases, with 16 bases sitting between them. CDR3 length: 13 residues. The data stem from a study of cytomegalovirus exposure and HLA in healthy donors. Study findings and constraints: Researchers reported in a later analysis that common viral pathogens appeared linked to several top clusters. Data from an earlier analysis indicated that most TCR beta V segments were productive either about 90% or about 30% of the time.

The PCR was carried out with 60 Vbeta primers and 13 Jbeta primers. The table came from immunoSEQ multiplex PCR; TCRdb's copy has only in-frame clones and leaves some out. The sample lists about 130,000 clones; about 80% were seen once. This clonotype originated in a man aged 25 to 40 in good health and CMV-seronegative. The specimen sequenced was PBMCs. This rearrangement joins TRBV5-6 to TRBJ2-7; perhaps TRBD1 as D (6 bases). DNA of the CDR3: TGTGCCAGCAGCGTGGGACATTTGGTGAAGCAGTACTTC. It encodes CASSVGHLVKQYF. The full variable domain, with the rest looked up from reference TRBV5-6 and TRBJ2-7, is DAGVTQSPTHLIKTRGQQVTLRCSPKSGHDTVSWYQQALGQGPQFIFQYYEEEERQRGNFPDRFSGHQFPNYSSELNVNALLLGDSALYLCASSVGHLVKQYFGPGTRLTVT.